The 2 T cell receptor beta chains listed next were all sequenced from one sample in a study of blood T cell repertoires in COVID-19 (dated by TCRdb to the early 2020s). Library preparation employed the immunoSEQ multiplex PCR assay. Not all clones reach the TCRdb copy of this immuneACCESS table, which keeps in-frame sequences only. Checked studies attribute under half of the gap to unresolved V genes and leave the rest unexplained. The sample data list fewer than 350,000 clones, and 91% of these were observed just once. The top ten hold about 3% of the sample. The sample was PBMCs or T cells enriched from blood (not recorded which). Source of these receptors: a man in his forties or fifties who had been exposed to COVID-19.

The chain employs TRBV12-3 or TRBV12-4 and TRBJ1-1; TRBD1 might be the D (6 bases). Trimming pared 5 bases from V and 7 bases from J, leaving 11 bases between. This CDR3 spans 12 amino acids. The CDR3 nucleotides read TGTGCCAGCAGTCCCAGGGGCCTTGAAGCTTTCTTT. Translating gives CASSPRGLEAFF.

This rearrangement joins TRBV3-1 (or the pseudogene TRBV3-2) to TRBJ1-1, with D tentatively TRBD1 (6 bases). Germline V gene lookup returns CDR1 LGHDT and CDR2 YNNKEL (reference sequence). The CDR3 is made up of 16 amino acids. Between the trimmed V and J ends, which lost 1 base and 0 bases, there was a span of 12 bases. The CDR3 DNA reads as TGTGCCAGCAGCCAAGTCGGCCAGGGGCTGAACACTGAAGCTTTCTTT. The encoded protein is CASSQVGQGLNTEAFF.